This T cell receptor (beta chain) stems from a study of cytomegalovirus exposure and HLA in healthy donors (dated by TCRdb to 2017 to 2019). Describing the broader study: In an earlier analysis of about 560 of the donors, about 260 Gb of sequence data and 117 million unique TCR beta sequences from 180 million or so T cells were reported. Genome-wide SNP genotypes for about three fifths of the roughly 670 donors were used in a later genetic analysis, which treated that subset as a discovery cohort. Using immunosequencing, the study profiled T cell repertoires from approximately 700 subjects and related those repertoires to cytomegalovirus serostatus. To study patterns of TCR occurrence, a later analysis re-analyzed previously published TCR beta repertoires from around 660 donors and added high-resolution HLA genotyping. Every discovery cohort repertoire had been produced on one sequencing platform. A separate validation cohort of about 110 different subjects was used in addition to the roughly 670-subject first cohort. About 300 gigabases of sequencing data and tens of millions of unique TCR sequences were included in an early release covering roughly 600 HLA-typed donors. Four to six DR-DQ haplotypes were handled as single units for association and clustering, since linkage in the cohort was strong. Both class I and class II loci were covered by HLA typing, at four-digit resolution. Of the roughly 390 genotyped donors, 81% fell in the genetic ancestry cluster associated with self-reported Caucasian donors. An earlier analysis of several hundred of the donors applied high-throughput TCR beta sequencing to assess whether each TCR beta V gene segment acted as functional or pseudogenic. Typing coverage varied by locus: roughly 620-640 donors for A, B, C, DRB1 and DQB1; roughly 560 for DQA1; about 590 for DPA1; approximately 470 for DPB1. Among a few hundred genotyped donors of the cohort, an average of around 240,000 unique TCR beta nucleotide sequences were sequenced per donor, roughly a sixth of them non-productive. Rather than using new phenotypic data, the later analysis identified candidate immune exposures from TCR beta sequences and from how often those sequences occurred across donors. Alongside the repertoire data, information on donor age, sex, ethnicity and CMV serostatus was compiled. The study aimed to test whether cataloging public T cell receptors could reveal signatures of past pathogen exposure. The study combined high-throughput TCR immunosequencing, statistical association of individual TCRs with disease status, and machine learning to predict cytomegalovirus infection status.

The method was the immunoSEQ multiplex PCR assay. For the multiplex PCR, a mixture combining 60 forward primers for TCR Vbeta segments and 13 reverse primers for TCR Jbeta segments was used. Amplification of the CDR3 region of rearranged TCR beta genes was performed with a multiplex PCR assay on genomic DNA. On the Illumina HiSeq System, the amplified TCR beta libraries were sequenced as 87-base-pair reads. In the authors' own workflow: A later analysis counted tens of millions of unique TCR beta chains across the approximately 700 repertoires, and 10 million to 11 million of these chains were shared by at least two donors. To remove PCR and sequencing errors, raw reads were error-corrected and collapsed into unique sequences using a nearest-neighbor algorithm that merged closely related sequences. CDR3 sequences were aligned to IMGT reference sequences to assign V, D and J gene segments. Each retained sequence needed at least a six-nucleotide match to both a V gene segment and a J gene segment. Rearrangements were classified as productive when the CDR3 lacked stop codons and remained in frame with V and J, and all other rearrangements were classified as non-productive. CDR3 was defined according to IMGT convention as the region running from the second conserved V-encoded cysteine to the conserved J-encoded phenylalanine. Sequences without an unambiguous match to a single V gene segment were excluded from the earlier analysis of several hundred of the donors. An earlier analysis of fewer than 750 of the donors called V segments functional above 56.7% productive rearrangements and segregating when the between-donor standard deviation exceeded 5%. To diagnose cytomegalovirus status from the catalog of TCR beta chain sequences, a statistical classification framework was built. V and J gene assignment, in a later analysis, came from comparing TCR nucleotide sequences with IMGT/GENE-DB human TR gene sequences. The TCRdist pipeline was used in a later analysis to assign CDR3 sequences and most-parsimonious VDJ recombination scenarios. A later analysis defined each TCR beta chain by its CDR3 amino acid sequence plus V-gene family, and excluded reads lacking a unique V-gene family. In a later analysis, nearly 600 highly shared, low-generation-probability nucleotide sequences were removed to address suspected cross-contamination and a sequencing artifact. A later analysis calculated a clonal expansion index for each public chain from normalized within-repertoire ranks of inferred template counts. In a later analysis, generation probabilities were computed using a VDJ recombination model fitted to out-of-frame rearrangements, and the results were checked against IGoR. A later analysis scored TCR-TCR, TCR-HLA and TCR-CMV co-occurrence with hypergeometric tests, applying a repertoire-size bias correction to TCR pairs. A later analysis estimated false discovery rates by permuting HLA or CMV assignments 20 times. In a later analysis, co-occurring TCRs were grouped using DBSCAN, and TCRdist sequence similarity was added for clustering within HLA-allele-positive subsets. Co-occurrence clustering excluded repertoires with fewer than 30,000 or more than 120,000 public chains, plus five with anomalous nucleotide sharing. Sourced from immuneACCESS, this table was stored by TCRdb with only in-frame sequences that have V and J called. A share of the clones is absent; for the studies checked, an unresolved V gene accounts for under half, and the remainder has no known explanation. V and J calls and clone size are as listed in that table; D and trimming were resolved from the DNA. The sample has over 100,000 clones on record, approximately 71% of them singletons. The ten largest clones capture about 5% of the sample.

The cohort consisted of some 670 healthy bone marrow donors. All cohort members were sampled while nominally healthy, although unrecorded immune exposures were likely present. The donor was CMV seropositive and belonged to the group of 250 to 350 seropositive cohort members. Each donor provided a peripheral blood sample, and peripheral blood mononuclear cells were used for TCR beta sequencing. Genomic DNA extraction from the blood cell samples was performed with the Qiagen DNeasy Blood Extraction Kit. Overall study outcomes, separate from this receptor: Three of the identified cytomegalovirus-associated TCR beta chains were confirmed in vitro to be specific for cytomegalovirus antigens. Most TCR sequences were observed very rarely across donors, whereas some public TCRs were present in many individuals. Linkage disequilibrium might explain the correlated functional status among segregating V segments, but an unknown experimental factor could not be ruled out. Because some donors lacked HLA typing at each locus, the association tests relied only on the typed subset. A later analysis found that HLA-associated TCR beta chains were more clonally expanded and had lower generation probabilities than equally common non-associated chains. A further reported finding was that TCR beta sequences accurately predicted the HLA-A and HLA-B alleles for most subjects in the first cohort. In a later analysis, TCR association rates were found to vary across HLA loci, with the most associated TCRs seen for DRB1 alleles and the fewest for HLA-C alleles. The sequencing pipeline was judged likely to have produced a cluster of highly shared sequence variants as a technical artifact. Sequencing depth was assumed to be roughly uniform across donors in the presence/absence analyses, though that assumption may not hold. In a later analysis, most CMV-associated TCR beta chains were found to appear HLA-restricted, with HLA associations seemingly driven largely by CMV exposure. The cohort was sequenced for TCR beta chains only, and without alpha or paired-chain data the features that could be detected were limited. A later genetic analysis reported fewer N-insertions in productive TCRs among donors in an Asian-associated ancestry cluster than the approximately 700-donor mean. When HLA alleles, especially DR and DQ, strongly co-occurred, TCR associations were difficult to assign to individual alleles. An association between a missense DCLRE1C variant and V-gene and J-gene trimming of TCR beta chains was found in a later genetic analysis and replicated in an independent cohort. Cytomegalovirus status was reported to be diagnosed by the classifier with high specificity and sensitivity in both the original and validation cohorts. A later analysis reported that several top co-occurrence clusters appeared linked to parvovirus B19, influenza, CMV and Epstein-Barr virus. Some IMGT-functional V segments, including TRBV6-2 and TRBV6-3, could not be told apart with the 87-base-pair reads, so those segments were excluded. It was suggested by the authors that the approach could potentially be generalized to other disease states and immunological phenotypes. A later analysis associated 17,000 or so TCR beta sequences with specific HLA alleles at a false discovery rate of 0.05. Immune exposure information for the cohort was limited to CMV serostatus. The study listed 164 TCR beta chains as associated with cytomegalovirus. In an earlier analysis of some 500 of the donors, most TCR beta V segments appeared in productive rearrangements about 87% or about 30% of the time, broadly matching IMGT annotations. About 17 rarely observed V segments, including chromosome 9 orphons, were excluded from the earlier analysis of just under 600 of the donors because counts were too low.

This clone was seen a few times. Its antigen remains unidentified. One base away there is no much larger clone; base qualities are not given. The germline V gene supplies CDR1 SGHRS and CDR2 YFSETQ. The CDR3 measures 17 amino acids from cysteine to phenylalanine. The entry retains the CDR3 DNA only, 51 bases that are in frame from base 1. V drops 0 bases and J drops 8 bases, leaving 23 bases in between. The specimen sequenced was PBMCs. The receptor's source is a woman between 65 and 79 years old in good health and CMV-seropositive. This chain is built from TRBV5-1 and TRBJ1-2; the D gene cannot be named for sure. The DNA sequence reads TGCGCCAGCAGCTTGGCCACTCCAAGTCGAAGCGACGGGGGCTACACCTTC. It codes for CASSLATPSRSDGGYTF. The CDR3 plus the reference TRBV5-1 and TRBJ1-2 genes for the other parts give the full variable domain: KAGVTQTPRYLIKTRGQQVTLSCSPISGHRSVSWYQQTPGQGLQFLFEYFSETQRNKGNFPGRFSGRQFSNSRSEMNVSTLELGDSALYLCASSLATPSRSDGGYTFGSGTRLTVV.